This TCR beta chain was observed in a study of blood T cell repertoires in COVID-19 (dated by TCRdb to between 2020 and 2021). Background on the whole study: Samples from collaborators originated in the United States, Italy and Spain and spanned both the acute and convalescent phases of COVID-19. The material from the prospective study consisted of cDNA or gDNA derived from T cells, B-cell-depleted T cells, or PBMCs. Subjects who had been exposed to COVID-19, were actively infected with it, or had recovered from it provided the deeply sampled blood TCRbeta repertoires that made up the dataset. The repertoires were released in a freely available public database intended as a resource for research on the immune response to SARS-CoV-2. Samples came from the ongoing ImmuneRACE study (first 160 participants) plus 1,254 subjects from 6 global collaborators. Sample metadata almost always included a de-identified subject ID, COVID-19 status, age in years and sex. HLA class I and class II types, where available, came from metadata supplied by the sample provider rather than from assay-based typing.

From the cysteine up to the phenylalanine, the CDR3 has a length of 15 residues. Only CDR3 DNA is held: 45 bases, read in frame from base 1. The germline V gene yields MDHEN for CDR1 and SYDVKM for CDR2. V gives up 6 bases and J gives up 9 bases, and the segment between their germline ends measures 18 bases. Participants in the prospective study were enrolled through a virtual design, were aged roughly 18 to 95 years, and lived in roughly 24 United States geographic areas. In the prospective study, participants were assigned to cohorts based on the clinical history participants reported in a screening survey and a study questionnaire. For ImmuneRACE Cohort 3, a participant was defined as recovered based on two consecutive negative NP/OP PCR tests, clearance by a healthcare professional, or resolution of symptoms. Mobile phlebotomists in the prospective study collected whole blood, serum and a nasopharyngeal or oropharyngeal swab from every participant. Additional blood draws and questionnaires over a 2-month period could optionally be provided by prospective study participants. Prospective study blood samples were shipped either frozen or at room temperature before DNA extraction.

TCRbeta CDR3 regions were amplified from genomic DNA by means of the immunoSEQ Assay, a bias-controlled multiplex PCR. The study's own analysis went as follows. The number of nucleated cells in each sample was estimated by amplification of reference gene primers within the assay. Sequence reads were collapsed and filtered to measure the absolute abundance of every unique TCRbeta CDR3 rearrangement. For each sample, productive Simpson clonality was calculated as the square root of Simpson's diversity index over productive rearrangements. Sourced from immuneACCESS, this table was stored by TCRdb with only in-frame sequences that have V and J called. A share of the clones is absent; for the studies checked, an unresolved V gene accounts for under half, and the remainder has no known explanation. V, J and clone size are those of that table, while D and trimming were read from the DNA. This sample has over 200,000 clones in its table, and 80% to 85% of those were observed once. The ten largest account for approximately 6.6% of the sample.

As to this clone: Its binding antigen is unknown. No base-level quality is on record; no much larger clone is a single base apart.

The full study reports these points: How much clinical and demographic metadata was included differed by source and by participant, and the metadata was provided uncurated.

Recombination connected TRBV28 to TRBJ1-6; perhaps TRBD1 is the D gene, with 6 bases matching. The sequence derives from a woman between 35 and 50 years old who had recovered from COVID-19. Sequencing used PBMCs or T cells enriched from blood (not recorded which). The CDR3 has the sequence CASSYDRYRVSPLHF. The nucleotide sequence is given as TGTGCCAGCAGCTATGACCGCTACAGGGTTTCACCCCTCCACTTT.